These 8 T cell receptor beta chains were sequenced from one sample in a study of human T cells and chemical hapten exposure. TCRdb reprocessed the RACE reads with MiXCR, giving one entry per CDR3 protein. The data hold some 80,000 distinct CDR3 sequences, with approximately 12% observed a single time. Described time point: patch test 1, 2 weeks after DPC sensitization. Documented treatment: therapeutic diphenylcyclopropenone sensitization with weekly scalp DPC. The specimen comprised whole blood, sampled in connection with sensitization to the hapten diphenylcyclopropenone (DPC). The receptors stem from a woman aged 45 to 65 with alopecia areata. Some clones in this sample may be carry-over from other donors' samples.

This clonotype was seen at least ten times. The V call is TRBV2, the J call TRBJ1-5; possibly TRBD1 for D (6 bases). Germline V gene data show CDR1 as SNHLY and CDR2 as FYNNEI. The ends were cut back, 6 bases at V and 4 bases at J, with 13 bases in the middle. This CDR3 has 14 amino acids. The CDR3 region is CASSLRQVNQPQHF. In DNA, the CDR3 is TGTGCCAGCAGCCTTCGACAGGTAAATCAGCCCCAGCATTTT. Full variable domain (rest looked up from reference TRBV2 and TRBJ1-5): EPEVTQTPSHQVTQMGQEVILRCVPISNHLYFYWYRQILGQKVEFLVSFYNNEISEKSEIFDDQFSVERPDGSNFTLKIRSTKLEDSAMYFCASSLRQVNQPQHFGDGTRLSIL.

This chain connects TRBV19 to TRBJ1-4, with 8 positions matching TRBD1. The V gene's germline CDR1 is LNHDA and CDR2 SQIVND (reference sequence). The CDR3 is 16 residues long. After removal of 7 bases from V and 4 bases from J, the junction contained 11 bases not matched to a gene. This CDR3 reads CASTTRKTGVNEKLFF. The DNA of the CDR3 is TGTGCCAGTACCACCCGGAAGACAGGGGTTAATGAAAAACTGTTTTTT.

This clonotype was seen only a few times. The chain couples TRBV7-9 to TRBJ1-5; 7 bases line up with TRBD1. After removal of 8 bases from V and 6 bases from J, the junction contained 10 bases not matched to a gene. Germline V gives CDR1 SEHNR, CDR2 FQNEAQ (reference sequence). The CDR3 length is 14 residues. CDR3 nucleotides: TGTGCCAGCGGCCAAACAGGGGTTGGTCAGCCCCAGCATTTT. Amino acid sequence: CASGQTGVGQPQHF. Complete variable domain (other parts from reference TRBV7-9 and TRBJ1-5): DTGVSQNPRHKITKRGQNVTFRCDPISEHNRLYWYRQTLGQGPEFLTYFQNEAQLEKSRLLSDRFSAERPKGSFSTLEIQRTEQGDSAMYLCASGQTGVGQPQHFGDGTRLSIL.

The chain employs TRBV9 and TRBJ1-6; 10 bases line up with TRBD1. Per germline, CDR1 SGDLS and CDR2 YYNGEE. This CDR3 is built from 15 residues. J was trimmed by 7 bases and V by 4 bases; bases with no gene match: 5. CDR3 in DNA: TGTGCCAGCAGCACTGGGACAGGGGAAAATTCACCCCTCCACTTT. It is translated as CASSTGTGENSPLHF.

This clonotype was seen ten or more times. The chain employs TRBV11-1 and TRBJ2-2, with D possibly called TRBD1 or TRBD2 (6 bases each). Germline lookup yields CDR1 SGHAT and CDR2 FQDESV (reference sequence). The V end lost 1 base, the J end lost 6 bases, and 15 bases lay between the germline ends. This CDR3 comprises 16 residues. The CDR3 region is CASSLEAGQIAGELFF. The CDR3 bases are TGTGCCAGCAGCTTAGAGGCGGGACAAATCGCCGGGGAGCTGTTTTTT.

This clonotype was recorded at least ten times. The chain uses TRBV7-2 and TRBJ1-5; the D is unclear. Germline V gene sequence: CDR1 SGHTA, CDR2 FQGNSA. Trimming shortened V by 4 bases and J by 6 bases, and 10 bases separated the two germline ends. CDR3 length: 13 residues. The chain's CDR3 is CASSSLVFQPQHF. The CDR3 nucleotides are TGTGCCAGCAGCTCCCTGGTATTTCAGCCCCAGCATTTT.

The rearrangement joins TRBV6-6 to TRBJ2-5; 9 bases map to TRBD1. Germline values: CDR1 MNHNY, CDR2 SVGAGI (reference sequence). The ends lost 2 bases at V and 5 bases at J; junction bases unmatched: 9. This CDR3 has 16 residues. This CDR3 is CASSYPEQGAGETQYF. DNA for the CDR3: TGTGCCAGCAGTTACCCCGAACAGGGGGCCGGGGAGACCCAGTACTTC.

This clonotype was observed many times. J is TRBJ2-2 and V is TRBV6-6; 9 bases fit TRBD2. The junction had 14 bases not matched to a gene; V was cut back by 0 bases and J by 3 bases. Looked up from germline, CDR1 is MNHNY and CDR2 is SVGAGI (reference sequence). This CDR3 has 20 residues. CDR3 bases: TGTGCCAGCAGTTACTCCGGGCCCTCAAGCGGGAGGTTGGACACCGGGGAGCTGTTTTTT. Its protein product is CASSYSGPSSGRLDTGELFF.